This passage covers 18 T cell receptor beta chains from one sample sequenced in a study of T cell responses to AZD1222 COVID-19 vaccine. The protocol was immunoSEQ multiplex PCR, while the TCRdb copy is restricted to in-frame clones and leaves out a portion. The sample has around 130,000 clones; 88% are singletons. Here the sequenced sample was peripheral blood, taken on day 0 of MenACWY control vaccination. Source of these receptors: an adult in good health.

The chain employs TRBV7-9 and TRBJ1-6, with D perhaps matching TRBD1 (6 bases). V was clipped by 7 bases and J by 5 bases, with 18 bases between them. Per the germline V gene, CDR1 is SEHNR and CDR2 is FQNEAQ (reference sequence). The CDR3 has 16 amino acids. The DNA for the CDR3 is TGTGCCAGCATCCACGTCAGCTCAGGGGATAATTCACCCCTCCACTTT. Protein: CASIHVSSGDNSPLHF.

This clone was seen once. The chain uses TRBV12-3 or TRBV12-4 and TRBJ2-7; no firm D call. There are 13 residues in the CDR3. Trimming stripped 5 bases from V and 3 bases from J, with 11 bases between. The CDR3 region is CASSQHPRYEQYF. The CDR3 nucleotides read TGTGCCAGCAGTCAACACCCTCGCTACGAGCAGTACTTC.

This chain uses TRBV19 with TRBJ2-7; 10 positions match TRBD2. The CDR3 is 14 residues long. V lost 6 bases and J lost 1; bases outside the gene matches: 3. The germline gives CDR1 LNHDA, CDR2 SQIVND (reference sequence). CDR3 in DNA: TGTGCCAGTAGCCCTAGCGGGAGATCCTACGAGCAGTACTTC. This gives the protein CASSPSGRSYEQYF.

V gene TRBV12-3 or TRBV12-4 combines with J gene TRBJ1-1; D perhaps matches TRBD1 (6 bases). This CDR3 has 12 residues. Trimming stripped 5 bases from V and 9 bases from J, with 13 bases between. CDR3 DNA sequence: TGTGCCAGCAGTCAGGCCACAGGGCAAGCTTTCTTT. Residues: CASSQATGQAFF.

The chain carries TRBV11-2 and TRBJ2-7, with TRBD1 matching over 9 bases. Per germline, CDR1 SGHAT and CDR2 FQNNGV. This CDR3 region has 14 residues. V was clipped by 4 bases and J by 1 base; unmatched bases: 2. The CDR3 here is CASSWDRASYEQYF. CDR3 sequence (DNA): TGTGCCAGCAGCTGGGACAGGGCGTCCTACGAGCAGTACTTC.

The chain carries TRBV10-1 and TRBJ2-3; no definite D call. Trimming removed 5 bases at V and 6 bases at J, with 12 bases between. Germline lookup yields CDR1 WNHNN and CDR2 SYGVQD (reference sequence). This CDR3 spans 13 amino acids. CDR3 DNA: TGCGCCAGCAGTTCCCCAGACGGGGATACGCAGTATTTT. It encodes CASSSPDGDTQYF.

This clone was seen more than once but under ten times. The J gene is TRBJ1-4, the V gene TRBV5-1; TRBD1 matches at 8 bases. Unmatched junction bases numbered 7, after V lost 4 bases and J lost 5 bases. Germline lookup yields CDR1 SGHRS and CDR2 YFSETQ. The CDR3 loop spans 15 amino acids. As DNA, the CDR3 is TGCGCCAGCAGCCTTTGGACAGGGCAGAATGAAAAACTGTTTTTT. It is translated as CASSLWTGQNEKLFF.

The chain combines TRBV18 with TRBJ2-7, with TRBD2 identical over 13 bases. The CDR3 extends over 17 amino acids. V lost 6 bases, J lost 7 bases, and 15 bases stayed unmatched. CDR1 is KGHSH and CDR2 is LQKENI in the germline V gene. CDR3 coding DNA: TGTGCCAGCTCGCTTAAGACCGGGACTAGCGGGGCGGGTGAGCAGTACTTC. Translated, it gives CASSLKTGTSGAGEQYF.

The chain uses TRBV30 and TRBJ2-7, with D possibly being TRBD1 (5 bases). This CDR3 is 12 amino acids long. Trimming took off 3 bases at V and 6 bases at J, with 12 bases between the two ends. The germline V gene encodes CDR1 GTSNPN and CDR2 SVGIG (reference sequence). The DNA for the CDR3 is TGTGCCTGGAGGGCGGTCCAGGGCGAGCAGTACTTC. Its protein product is CAWRAVQGEQYF.

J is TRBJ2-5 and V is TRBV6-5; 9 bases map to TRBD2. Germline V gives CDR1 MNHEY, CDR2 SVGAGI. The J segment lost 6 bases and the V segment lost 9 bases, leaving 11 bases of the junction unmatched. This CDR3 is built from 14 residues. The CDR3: CASHNSGSQKTQYF. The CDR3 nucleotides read TGTGCCAGTCACAATAGCGGGAGTCAGAAGACCCAGTACTTC.

The CDR3, as DNA: TGTGCCAGCAGCCTAAGCAATCAGCCCCAGCATTTT. Residues: CASSLSNQPQHF. J is TRBJ1-5 and V is TRBV5-8; no firm D call. V was trimmed by 4 bases and J by 1 base, leaving 3 bases between them. CDR3 length: 12 residues. Germline V gene sequence: CDR1 SGHTS, CDR2 YDEGEE.

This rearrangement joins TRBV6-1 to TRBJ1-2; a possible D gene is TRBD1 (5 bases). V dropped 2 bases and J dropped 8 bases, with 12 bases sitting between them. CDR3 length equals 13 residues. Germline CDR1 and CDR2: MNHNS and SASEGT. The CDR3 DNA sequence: TGTGCCAGCAGTGAATGGGACCTCCAGGGCTACACCTTC. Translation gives CASSEWDLQGYTF.

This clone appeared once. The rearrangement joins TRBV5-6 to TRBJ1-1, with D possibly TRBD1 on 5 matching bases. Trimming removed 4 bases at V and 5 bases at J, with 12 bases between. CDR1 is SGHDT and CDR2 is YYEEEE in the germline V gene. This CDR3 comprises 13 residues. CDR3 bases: TGTGCCAGCAGCCTCCGGGGGAGGACTGAAGCTTTCTTT. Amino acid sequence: CASSLRGRTEAFF.

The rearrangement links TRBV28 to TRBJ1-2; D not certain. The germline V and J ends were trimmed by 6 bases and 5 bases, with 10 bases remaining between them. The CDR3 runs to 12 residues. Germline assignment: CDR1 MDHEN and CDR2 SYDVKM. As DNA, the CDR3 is TGTGCCAGCAGCTACGGAGGGTATGGCTACACCTTC. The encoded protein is CASSYGGYGYTF.

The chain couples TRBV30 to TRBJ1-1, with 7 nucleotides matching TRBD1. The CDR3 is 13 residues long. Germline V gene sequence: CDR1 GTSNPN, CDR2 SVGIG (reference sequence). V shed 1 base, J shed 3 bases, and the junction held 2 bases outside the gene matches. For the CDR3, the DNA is TGTGCCTGGAGTGGACAGGGTGACACTGAAGCTTTCTTT. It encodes CAWSGQGDTEAFF.

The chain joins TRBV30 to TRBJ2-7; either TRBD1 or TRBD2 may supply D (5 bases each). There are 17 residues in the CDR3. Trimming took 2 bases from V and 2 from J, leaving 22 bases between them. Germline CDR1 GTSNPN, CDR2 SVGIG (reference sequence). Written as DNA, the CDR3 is TGTGCCTGGAGTCCCTACCAGACCGGGACGGGGACCTACGAGCAGTACTTC. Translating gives CAWSPYQTGTGTYEQYF.

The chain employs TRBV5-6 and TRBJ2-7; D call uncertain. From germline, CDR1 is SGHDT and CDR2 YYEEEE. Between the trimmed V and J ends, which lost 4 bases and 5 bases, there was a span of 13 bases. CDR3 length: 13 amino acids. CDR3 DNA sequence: TGTGCCAGCAGCCGTACGGCGTTAAACGAGCAGTACTTC. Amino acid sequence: CASSRTALNEQYF.

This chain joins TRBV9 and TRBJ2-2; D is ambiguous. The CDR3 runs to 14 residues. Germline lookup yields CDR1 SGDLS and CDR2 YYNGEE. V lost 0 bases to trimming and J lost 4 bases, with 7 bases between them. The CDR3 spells CASSVGSVTGELFF. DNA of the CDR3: TGTGCCAGCAGCGTAGGATCCGTCACCGGGGAGCTGTTTTTT.